This record concerns one T cell receptor (beta chain) sequence. The CDR3 is made up of 14 amino acids. Trimming cost V 5 bases and J 2 bases; bases outside gene matches: 2. The V gene's germline CDR1 is MNHEY and CDR2 SVGEGT. In the source study's methods: Amplification of reference gene primers was used by the study to estimate nucleated cell counts. Clones were read by immunoSEQ multiplex PCR, and TCRdb kept only the in-frame ones, dropping some. V and J calls and clone size are as listed in that table; D and trimming were resolved from the DNA. There are some 250,000 clones in the sample; roughly 85% occur only once, and 2% to 2.5% lies in the top ten. This specimen comes from a study of blood T cell repertoires in COVID-19. About the research overall: Samples representing acute and convalescent COVID-19 were sourced from the United States, Italy and Spain. The analysed material was cDNA or gDNA that came from T cells, B-cell-depleted T cells, or PBMCs.

The chain links TRBV6-2 or TRBV6-3 to TRBJ2-1; TRBD1 matches at 8 bases. The origin of this receptor is a man in his thirties or forties who had recovered from COVID-19. Sequencing was done on a sample of peripheral blood. CDR3 in amino acids: CASSPGGPYNEQFF. Here the CDR3 DNA reads TGTGCCAGCAGTCCAGGGGGCCCCTACAATGAGCAGTTCTTC.